Listed below are T cell receptor beta chains from one sample, sequenced in a study of blood T cell repertoires in COVID-19. Assay: immunoSEQ multiplex PCR; the TCRdb copy retains only in-frame clones and omits some. The sample holds around 150,000 clones; roughly 90% are singletons and the top ten take around 4%. Source material: peripheral blood. The receptor source for this set is a woman aged 55-69 years with active or convalescent COVID-19. The CDR3 runs from the conserved cysteine through the conserved F or W. Fields, in order: CDR3 protein, clone size, J gene, V gene. The listing skips clone size in some rows; elsewhere it reads once, few, many or a size class.

CDR3aa: CASSFGGREAFF
abundance: many
j_gene: TRBJ1-1
v_gene: TRBV6-2/TRBV6-3

CDR3aa: CASSLNPRSGGGGADTQYF
abundance: .
j_gene: TRBJ2-3
v_gene: TRBV7-7

CDR3aa: CASSLEGTATYEQYF
abundance: .
j_gene: TRBJ2-7
v_gene: TRBV5-8

CDR3aa: CASSYDHRAGNTIYF
abundance: .
j_gene: TRBJ1-3
v_gene: TRBV6-6

CDR3aa: CASSLDNVGGSEKLFF
abundance: .
j_gene: TRBJ1-4
v_gene: TRBV7-9

CDR3aa: CASSDGRVVGTEAFF
abundance: .
j_gene: TRBJ1-1
v_gene: TRBV10-1

CDR3aa: CAWSQSQETQYF
abundance: .
j_gene: TRBJ2-5
v_gene: TRBV30

CDR3aa: CATLDYRGGSADTQYF
abundance: .
j_gene: TRBJ2-3
v_gene: TRBV10-3

CDR3aa: CASSQVAGEKNQPQHF
abundance: .
j_gene: TRBJ1-5
v_gene: TRBV4-3

CDR3aa: CASMVGGTQYF
abundance: .
j_gene: TRBJ2-3
v_gene: TRBV2

CDR3aa: CASSPGQGSGELFF
abundance: .
j_gene: TRBJ2-2
v_gene: TRBV6-1

CDR3aa: CASSQDRVGANVLTF
abundance: few
j_gene: TRBJ2-6
v_gene: TRBV2

CDR3aa: CASSERRAAGQFF
abundance: once
j_gene: TRBJ2-1
v_gene: TRBV2

CDR3aa: CASSFQPSERNTEAFF
abundance: .
j_gene: TRBJ1-1
v_gene: TRBV19

CDR3aa: CASSLAAVTIDGYTF
abundance: few
j_gene: TRBJ1-2
v_gene: TRBV5-1

CDR3aa: CASSLDAGVYNYGYTF
abundance: .
j_gene: TRBJ1-2
v_gene: TRBV7-2

CDR3aa: CASSLDRASTDTQYF
abundance: .
j_gene: TRBJ2-3
v_gene: TRBV7-2

CDR3aa: CASSAPPGQRSYGYTF
abundance: .
j_gene: TRBJ1-2
v_gene: TRBV6-1

CDR3aa: CASSVVWGDEQYF
abundance: .
j_gene: TRBJ2-7
v_gene: TRBV28

CDR3aa: CASSSDSLAKNIQYF
abundance: .
j_gene: TRBJ2-4
v_gene: TRBV5-4

CDR3aa: CASSDSSGVRTDTQYF
abundance: .
j_gene: TRBJ2-3
v_gene: TRBV19

CDR3aa: CARSRGGPLERYEQYF
abundance: few
j_gene: TRBJ2-7
v_gene: TRBV5-3

CDR3aa: CASSQASGGAQETQYF
abundance: .
j_gene: TRBJ2-5
v_gene: TRBV6-6

CDR3aa: CASSFQSVPNEQFF
abundance: .
j_gene: TRBJ2-1
v_gene: TRBV7-8

CDR3aa: CASSPFSSNSPLHF
abundance: once
j_gene: TRBJ1-6
v_gene: TRBV6-5

CDR3aa: CASSHTLTEAFF
abundance: .
j_gene: TRBJ1-1
v_gene: TRBV7-9

CDR3aa: CASNFSGRTQNTEAFF
abundance: .
j_gene: TRBJ1-1
v_gene: TRBV21-1

CDR3aa: CASRSVGEDYGYTF
abundance: .
j_gene: TRBJ1-2
v_gene: TRBV12-2

CDR3aa: CASSPTGNWYTIYF
abundance: few
j_gene: TRBJ1-3
v_gene: TRBV6-5